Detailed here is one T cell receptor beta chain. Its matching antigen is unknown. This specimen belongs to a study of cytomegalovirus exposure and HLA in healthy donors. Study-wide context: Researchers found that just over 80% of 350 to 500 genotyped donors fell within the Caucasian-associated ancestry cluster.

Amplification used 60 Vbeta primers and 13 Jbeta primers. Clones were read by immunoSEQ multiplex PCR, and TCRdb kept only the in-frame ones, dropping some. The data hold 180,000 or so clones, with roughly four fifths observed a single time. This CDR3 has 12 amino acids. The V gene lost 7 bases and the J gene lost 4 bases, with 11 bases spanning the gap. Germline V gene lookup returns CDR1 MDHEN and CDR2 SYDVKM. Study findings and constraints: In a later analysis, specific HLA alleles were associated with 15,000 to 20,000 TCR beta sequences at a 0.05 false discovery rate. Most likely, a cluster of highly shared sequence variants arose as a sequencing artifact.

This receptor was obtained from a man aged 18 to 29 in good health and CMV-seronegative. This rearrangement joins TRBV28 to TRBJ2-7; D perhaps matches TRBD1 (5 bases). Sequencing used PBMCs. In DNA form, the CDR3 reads TGTGCCAGCAATCAGGGAAGATACGAGCAGTACTTC. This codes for CASNQGRYEQYF. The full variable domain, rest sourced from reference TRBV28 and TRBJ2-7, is DVKVTQSSRYLVKRTGEKVFLECVQDMDHENMFWYRQDPGLGLRLIYFSYDVKMKEKGDIPEGYSVSREKKERFSLILESASTNQTSMYLCASNQGRYEQYFGPGTRLTVT.